This T cell receptor (beta chain) was sequenced for a study of T and B cells in COVID-19 patients. About the study: Peripheral blood came from COVID-19 patients with active infection or after recovery.

Each TRB amplification used roughly 240-550 ng of genomic DNA from blood. The CDR3 consists of 14 residues. The germline V and J ends were trimmed by 4 bases and 5 bases, with 11 bases remaining between them. Germline CDR1 reads MNHNY; CDR2 reads SVGAGI (reference sequence). Multiplex PCR with BIOMED2 TRB-A/B primer pools amplified TRB rearrangements. Using its own MiXCR run on the multiplex PCR reads, TCRdb lists one record per CDR3 protein. The sample lists over 9,000 distinct CDR3 sequences, around 29% seen once, with around a fifth in the top ten. Sequences were obtained from blood. The TCR sequence derives from a human donor who had recovered from COVID-19. The chain uses TRBV6-6 and TRBJ1-4; perhaps TRBD1 as D (5 bases). The CDR3 spells CASSSWGGNEKLFF. As DNA, the CDR3 is TGTGCCAGCAGTTCGTGGGGGGGAAATGAAAAACTGTTTTTT.